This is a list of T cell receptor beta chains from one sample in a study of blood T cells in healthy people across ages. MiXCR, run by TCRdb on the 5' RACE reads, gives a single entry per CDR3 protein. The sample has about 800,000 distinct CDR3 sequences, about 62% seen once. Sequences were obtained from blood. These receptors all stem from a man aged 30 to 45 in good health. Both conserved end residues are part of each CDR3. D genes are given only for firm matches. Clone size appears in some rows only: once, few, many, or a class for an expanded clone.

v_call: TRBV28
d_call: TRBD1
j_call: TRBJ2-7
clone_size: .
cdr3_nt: TGTGCCAGCAGTTTATACACGACAGGGAGAGAGCAGTACTTC
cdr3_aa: CASSLYTTGREQYF

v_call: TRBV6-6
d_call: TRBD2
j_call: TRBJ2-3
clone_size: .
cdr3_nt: TGTGCCAGCAGTATGACTAGCGGGAGTAAGGATACGCAGTATTTT
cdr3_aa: CASSMTSGSKDTQYF

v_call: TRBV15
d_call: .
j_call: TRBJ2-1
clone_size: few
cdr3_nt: TGTGCCACCAGCAGAGATAGGTTAAACAATGAGCAGTTCTTC
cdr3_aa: CATSRDRLNNEQFF

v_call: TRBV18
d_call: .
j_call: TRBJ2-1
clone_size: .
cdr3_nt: TGTGCCAGCTCACCGCAAGGTGGGGCCACCTACAATGAGCAGTTCTTC
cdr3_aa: CASSPQGGATYNEQFF

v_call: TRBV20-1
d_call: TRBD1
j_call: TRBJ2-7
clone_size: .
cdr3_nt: TGCAGTGCGCCGGGACAGTATACCTACGAGCAGTACTTC
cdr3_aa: CSAPGQYTYEQYF

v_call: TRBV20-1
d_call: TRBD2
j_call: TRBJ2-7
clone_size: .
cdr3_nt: TGCAGTGCTAGAGTCACAGGACTAGCGGGAGGTCGTGAGTACGAGCAGTACTTC
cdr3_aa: CSARVTGLAGGREYEQYF

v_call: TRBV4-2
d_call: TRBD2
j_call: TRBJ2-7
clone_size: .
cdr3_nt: TGTGCCAGCAGCCCCTTGGGGGAGCGGGGGATCCTCGAGCAGTACTTC
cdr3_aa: CASSPLGERGILEQYF

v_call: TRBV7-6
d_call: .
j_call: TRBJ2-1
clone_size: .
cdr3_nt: TGTGCCAGCAGCTTAGAGCGGTCGTCGGGAGCAAGAGAGCAGTTCTTC
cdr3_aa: CASSLERSSGAREQFF

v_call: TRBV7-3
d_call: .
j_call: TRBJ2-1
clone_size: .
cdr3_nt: TGTGCCAGCAGCTTAACTCGGGGAAAGCAGTTCTTC
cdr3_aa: CASSLTRGKQFF

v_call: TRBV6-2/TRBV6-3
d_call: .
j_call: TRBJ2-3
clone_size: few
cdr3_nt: TGTGCCAGCAGTCCCATCCGAGACTGGGCTAATGAGTATTTT
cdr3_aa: CASSPIRDWANEYF

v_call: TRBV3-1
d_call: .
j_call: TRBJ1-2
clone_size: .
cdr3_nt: TGTGCCAGCAGCCCGGTCCCGCAATCTAACTATGGCTACACCTTC
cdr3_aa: CASSPVPQSNYGYTF

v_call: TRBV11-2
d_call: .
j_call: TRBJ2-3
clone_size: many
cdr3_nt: TGCGCCAGCAGCTTGGATGCAGATACGCAGTATTTT
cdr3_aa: CASSLDADTQYF

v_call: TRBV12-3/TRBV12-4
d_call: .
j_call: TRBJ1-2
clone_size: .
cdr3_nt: TGTGCCAGCGTTGCTAGAAACTATGGCTACACCTTC
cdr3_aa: CASVARNYGYTF

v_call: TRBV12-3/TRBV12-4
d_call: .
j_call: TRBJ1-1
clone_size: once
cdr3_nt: TGTGCCAGCAGTTTACGGGCAGCGTGGGGGGAAGCTTTCTTT
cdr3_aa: CASSLRAAWGEAFF

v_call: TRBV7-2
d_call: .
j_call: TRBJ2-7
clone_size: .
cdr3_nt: TGTGCCAGCAGCCCATCGGGCAGAGCACTATACGAGCAGTACTTC
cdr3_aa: CASSPSGRALYEQYF

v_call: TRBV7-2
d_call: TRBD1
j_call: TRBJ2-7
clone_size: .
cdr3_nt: TGTGCCTCGATGATCTCGGGACAGACAGTATACGAGCAGTACTTC
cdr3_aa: CASMISGQTVYEQYF

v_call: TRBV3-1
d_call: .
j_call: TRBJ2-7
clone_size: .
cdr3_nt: TGTGCCAGCAGCCAGGGTGCGAGCCAGTCCTACGAGCAGTACTTC
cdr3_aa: CASSQGASQSYEQYF

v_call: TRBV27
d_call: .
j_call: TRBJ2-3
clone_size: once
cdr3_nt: TGTGCCAGCAGTTTTGTCAAGAGGGGCCCGGTCGGAGATACGCAGTATTTT
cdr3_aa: CASSFVKRGPVGDTQYF

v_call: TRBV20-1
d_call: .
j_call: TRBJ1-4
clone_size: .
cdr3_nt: TGCAGTGCTGAGGTGGCTGAAAAACTGTTTTTT
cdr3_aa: CSAEVAEKLFF

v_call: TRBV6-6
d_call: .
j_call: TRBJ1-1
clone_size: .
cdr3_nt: TGTGCCAGCAGTCTGGAACCTCAGAACACTGAAGCTTTCTTT
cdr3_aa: CASSLEPQNTEAFF

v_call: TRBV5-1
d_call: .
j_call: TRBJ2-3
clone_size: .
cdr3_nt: TGCGCCAGCAGCTTGGATGTCACAGATACGCAGTATTTT
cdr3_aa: CASSLDVTDTQYF

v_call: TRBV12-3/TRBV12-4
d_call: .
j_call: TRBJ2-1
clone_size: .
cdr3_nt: TGTGCCAGCAGTTCCCCTTACTTAGATTACAATGAGCAGTTCTTC
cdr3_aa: CASSSPYLDYNEQFF

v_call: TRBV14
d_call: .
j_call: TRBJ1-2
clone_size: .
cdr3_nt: TGTGCCAGCAGCCGTACTACCGCAACTTTCTATGGCTACACCTTC
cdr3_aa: CASSRTTATFYGYTF

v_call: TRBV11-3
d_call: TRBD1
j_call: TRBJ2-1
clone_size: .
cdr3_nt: TGTGACAGCAGCTTACGGGCAGGGGGCAATGAGCAGTTCTTC
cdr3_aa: CDSSLRAGGNEQFF

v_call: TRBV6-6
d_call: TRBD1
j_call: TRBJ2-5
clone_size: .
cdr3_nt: TGTGCCAGCAGTTATACGGGACAGGGTGCAGAGACCCAGTACTTC
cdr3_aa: CASSYTGQGAETQYF

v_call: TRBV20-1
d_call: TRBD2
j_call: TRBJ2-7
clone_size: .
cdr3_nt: TGCAGTGCTACCACTAGCGGGGGGGGTGAGCAGTACTTC
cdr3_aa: CSATTSGGGEQYF

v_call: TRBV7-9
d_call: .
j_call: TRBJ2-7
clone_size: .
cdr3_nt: TGTGCCAGCAGCCCGGCCAAGTTTTCCTACGAGCAGTACTTC
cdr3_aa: CASSPAKFSYEQYF

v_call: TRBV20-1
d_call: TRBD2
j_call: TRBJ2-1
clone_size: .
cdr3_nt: TGCAGTGCTAGAGAAGGACTAGCGGGAACTTCCCGAGGGGCCTACAATGAGCAGTTCTTC
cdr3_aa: CSAREGLAGTSRGAYNEQFF

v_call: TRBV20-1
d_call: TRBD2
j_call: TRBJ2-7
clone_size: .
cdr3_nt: TGCAGTGGGCTCGCGGGGGGGACCTACGAGCAGTACTTC
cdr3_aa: CSGLAGGTYEQYF

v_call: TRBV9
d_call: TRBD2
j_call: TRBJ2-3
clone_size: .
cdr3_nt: TGTGCCAGCAGCGTAGATCCTAGCGGGGGGCAGAGAGATACGCAGTATTTT
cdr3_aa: CASSVDPSGGQRDTQYF

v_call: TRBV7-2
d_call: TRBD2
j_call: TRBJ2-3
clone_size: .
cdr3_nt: TGTGCCAGCAGCCCACTCCGGACTAGTGCAGATACGCAGTATTTT
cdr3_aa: CASSPLRTSADTQYF

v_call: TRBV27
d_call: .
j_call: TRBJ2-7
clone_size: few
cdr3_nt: TGTGCCAGCAGTCCTTTCGCAAGCTCCTACGAGCAGTACTTC
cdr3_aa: CASSPFASSYEQYF

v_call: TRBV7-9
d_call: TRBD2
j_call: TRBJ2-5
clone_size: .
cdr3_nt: TGTGCCAGCAGCTTAGATGCGGGAGGGCCATTGGAGACCCAGTACTTC
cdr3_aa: CASSLDAGGPLETQYF

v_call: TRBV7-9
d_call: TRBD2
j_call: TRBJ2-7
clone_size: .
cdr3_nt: TGTGCCAGCAGCTCGACCACGGGACTAGCGGGAGGCGAGCAGTACTTC
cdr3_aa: CASSSTTGLAGGEQYF

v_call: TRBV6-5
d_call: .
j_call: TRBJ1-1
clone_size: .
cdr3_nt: TGTGCCAGCAGTTACGGGGAAGGGACGGGAACTGAAGCTTTCTTT
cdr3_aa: CASSYGEGTGTEAFF

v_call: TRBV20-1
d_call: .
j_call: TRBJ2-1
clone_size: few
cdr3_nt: TGCAGTAGCAGGGCTGGAGCAGGCTACAATGAGCAGTTCTTC
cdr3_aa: CSSRAGAGYNEQFF

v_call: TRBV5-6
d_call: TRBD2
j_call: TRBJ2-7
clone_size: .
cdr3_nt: TGTGCCAGCAGCTCTCTACCCGGGACTAGCGGAATTTCCTACGAGCAGTACTTC
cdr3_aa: CASSSLPGTSGISYEQYF

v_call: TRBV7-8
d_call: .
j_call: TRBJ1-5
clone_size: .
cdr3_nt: TGTGCTAGCAGCTACCGCCTAGGGCTACATAATCAGCCCCAGCATTTT
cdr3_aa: CASSYRLGLHNQPQHF

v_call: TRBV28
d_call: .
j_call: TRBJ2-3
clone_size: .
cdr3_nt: TGTGCCAGCAGTCCCGCGGGACGAGCAGATACGCAGTATTTT
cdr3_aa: CASSPAGRADTQYF

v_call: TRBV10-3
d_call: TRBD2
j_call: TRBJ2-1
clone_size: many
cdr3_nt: TGTGCCATCAGTCAACTAGCGGGGGGCACAGTATATGAGCAGTTCTTC
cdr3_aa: CAISQLAGGTVYEQFF

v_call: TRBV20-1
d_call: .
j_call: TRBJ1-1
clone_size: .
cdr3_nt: TGCAGTGCTAGTATGTCAAACACTGAAGCTTTCTTT
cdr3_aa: CSASMSNTEAFF

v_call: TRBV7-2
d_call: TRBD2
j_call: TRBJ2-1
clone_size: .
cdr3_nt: TGTGCCAGCAGCTTGGGGTTAGCGGGTAGCGATGAGCAGTTCTTC
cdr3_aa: CASSLGLAGSDEQFF